The 14 T cell receptor beta chains below were found in one sample sequenced in a study of blood T cell repertoires in COVID-19. Assay used: immunoSEQ multiplex PCR; TCRdb lists only in-frame clones, some missing. This sample yields 300,000 or so clones, of which about 82% are seen a single time; under 2% belongs to the top ten. The material sequenced was peripheral blood. Receptors originate from a woman between 45 and 60 years old with acute or convalescent COVID-19.

The genes are TRBV7-3 and TRBJ2-7, with 11 bases that match TRBD2. V was pared by 5 bases and J by 3 bases, with 6 bases of the junction left unmatched. Per germline, CDR1 SGHTA and CDR2 FQGTGA. The CDR3 covers 15 residues. CDR3 in amino acids: CASSPTSGRVYEQYF. The CDR3 DNA is TGTGCCAGCAGCCCAACTAGCGGGAGAGTCTACGAGCAGTACTTC.

The chain is built from TRBV19 and TRBJ1-2; D is undetermined. Trimming took 5 bases from V and 4 from J, leaving 14 bases between them. The CDR3 loop spans 14 amino acids. Germline CDR1 reads LNHDA; CDR2 reads SQIVND (reference sequence). The CDR3 region is CASSSGNLGYGYTF. The CDR3 DNA follows: TGTGCCAGTAGTTCGGGGAATTTAGGCTATGGCTACACCTTC. Based on the CDR3 plus reference TRBV19 and TRBJ1-2, the full variable domain is DGGITQSPKYLFRKEGQNVTLSCEQNLNHDAMYWYRQDPGQGLRLIYYSQIVNDFQKGDIAEGYSVSREKKESFPLTVTSAQKNPTAFYLCASSSGNLGYGYTFGSGTRLTVV.

The rearrangement links TRBV5-4 to TRBJ1-6; possible D gene TRBD1, 5 bases. The CDR3 spans 18 residues. V lost 3 bases and J lost 0, with 16 bases in between. The germline V gene has CDR1 SGHNT and CDR2 YYREEE (reference sequence). In DNA form, the CDR3 reads TGTGCCAGCAGCTCATGGGGCGACCGGAGCTCCTATAATTCACCCCTCCACTTT. Translated: CASSSWGDRSSYNSPLHF.

The rearrangement uses TRBV6-2 or TRBV6-3 and TRBJ2-7; D remains ambiguous. V was pared by 1 base and J by 3 bases, with 10 bases between. This CDR3 spans 14 amino acids. Germline V lookup: CDR1 MNHEY, CDR2 SVGEGT. CDR3 sequence (DNA): TGTGCCAGCAGTTACTTCACTAACTACTACGAGCAGTACTTC. Protein: CASSYFTNYYEQYF.

The V gene is TRBV10-2, the J gene TRBJ2-1, with TRBD2 matching over 8 bases. CDR1 is WSHSY and CDR2 is SAAADI in the germline V gene. This CDR3 region has 16 residues. After removal of 2 bases from V and 2 bases from J, the junction contained 5 bases not matched to a gene. DNA for the CDR3: TGCGCCAGCAGTGAGCGGTTAGCGGGGACCTACAATGAGCAGTTCTTC. Its translation is CASSERLAGTYNEQFF.

This chain links TRBV30 with TRBJ1-4, with 7 nucleotides matching TRBD1. The germline gives CDR1 GTSNPN, CDR2 SVGIG (reference sequence). The CDR3 loop spans 14 amino acids. The V and J ends lost 3 bases and 8 bases, in that order; junction bases with no gene match: 9. CDR3: CAWSLQGFGEKLFF. The DNA for the CDR3 is TGTGCCTGGAGCTTACAGGGGTTCGGGGAAAAACTGTTTTTT. Looking up the rest from reference TRBV30 and TRBJ1-4 gives the full variable domain: SQTIHQWPATLVQPVGSPLSLECTVEGTSNPNLYWYRQAAGRGLQLLFYSVGIGQISSEVPQNLSASRPQDRQFILSSKKLLLSDSGFYLCAWSLQGFGEKLFFGSGTQLSVL.

This chain uses TRBV10-3 with TRBJ1-6; 9 nucleotides match TRBD1. The ends lost 2 bases at V and 7 bases at J; junction bases unmatched: 6. This CDR3 region has 16 residues. Germline CDR1 reads ENHRY; CDR2 reads SYGVKD. The CDR3, as DNA: TGTGCCATCAGTGAGGGGACAGGGATCACGAATTCACCCCTCCACTTT. Encoded protein: CAISEGTGITNSPLHF.

The rearrangement uses TRBV28 and TRBJ2-2; 11 bases match TRBD2. Unmatched junction bases numbered 1, after V lost 0 bases and J lost 7 bases. Germline lookup yields CDR1 MDHEN and CDR2 SYDVKM. This CDR3 is built from 15 residues. CDR3: CASSLWLAGGGELFF. CDR3 nucleotides: TGTGCCAGCAGTTTATGGCTAGCGGGAGGCGGGGAGCTGTTTTTT.

This rearrangement joins TRBV3-1 (or the pseudogene TRBV3-2) to TRBJ2-3, with D uncertain. Trimming took off 1 base at V and 0 bases at J, with 5 bases between the two ends. This CDR3 is 14 amino acids long. The germline CDR1 and CDR2 sequences are LGHDT and YNNKEL (reference sequence). DNA of the CDR3: TGTGCCAGCAGCCAAGCCAGGAGCACAGATACGCAGTATTTT. Its protein product is CASSQARSTDTQYF.

V usage is TRBV5-4 and J usage is TRBJ2-7, with 12 nucleotides matching TRBD2. Looked up from germline, CDR1 is SGHNT and CDR2 is YYREEE (reference sequence). V shed 5 bases and J 0 bases; nucleotides not matched to a gene: 9. The CDR3 has 17 amino acids. The CDR3 spells CASSPGLAGSSSYEQYF. The CDR3 nucleotides are TGTGCCAGCAGTCCTGGACTAGCGGGATCAAGCTCCTACGAGCAGTACTTC.

The rearrangement joins TRBV7-2 to TRBJ2-3; 10 positions match TRBD2. With V trimmed by 4 bases and J by 2 bases, 9 bases remained unmatched. The CDR3 has 17 amino acids. The germline CDR1 and CDR2 sequences are SGHTA and FQGNSA. This CDR3 reads CASSSWTSGAHTDTQYF. The CDR3, as DNA: TGTGCCAGCAGCTCGTGGACTAGCGGAGCACACACAGATACGCAGTATTTT.

This rearrangement joins TRBV7-8 to TRBJ1-3; unclear D gene. The V gene's germline CDR1 is SGHVS and CDR2 FQNEAQ. This CDR3 comprises 15 residues. V gave up 5 bases and J gave up 0 bases, with 11 bases separating them. The CDR3 reads CASSPTGGSGNTIYF. CDR3 bases: TGTGCCAGCAGCCCCACCGGAGGCTCTGGAAACACCATATATTTT.

This sequence joins TRBV7-8 and TRBJ1-2, with 7 bases identical to TRBD1. Germline V gene lookup returns CDR1 SGHVS and CDR2 FQNEAQ. The CDR3 has 15 residues. V lost 4 bases, J lost 8 bases, and 13 bases stayed unmatched. CDR3 sequence (DNA): TGTGCCAGCAGCTATAGCGAGGGGGCAGGAGACGGCTACACCTTC. Protein sequence: CASSYSEGAGDGYTF.

The gene calls are TRBV5-1 and TRBJ2-1; perhaps TRBD1 as D (6 bases). This CDR3 has 15 amino acids. Looked up from germline, CDR1 is SGHRS and CDR2 is YFSETQ. Trimming pared 4 bases from V and 0 bases from J, leaving 11 bases between. The CDR3 is CASSTTGISYNEQFF. The CDR3 DNA reads as TGCGCCAGCAGCACGACAGGAATCTCCTACAATGAGCAGTTCTTC. Drawing the rest from reference TRBV5-1 and TRBJ2-1, the complete variable domain is KAGVTQTPRYLIKTRGQQVTLSCSPISGHRSVSWYQQTPGQGLQFLFEYFSETQRNKGNFPGRFSGRQFSNSRSEMNVSTLELGDSALYLCASSTTGISYNEQFFGPGTRLTVL.